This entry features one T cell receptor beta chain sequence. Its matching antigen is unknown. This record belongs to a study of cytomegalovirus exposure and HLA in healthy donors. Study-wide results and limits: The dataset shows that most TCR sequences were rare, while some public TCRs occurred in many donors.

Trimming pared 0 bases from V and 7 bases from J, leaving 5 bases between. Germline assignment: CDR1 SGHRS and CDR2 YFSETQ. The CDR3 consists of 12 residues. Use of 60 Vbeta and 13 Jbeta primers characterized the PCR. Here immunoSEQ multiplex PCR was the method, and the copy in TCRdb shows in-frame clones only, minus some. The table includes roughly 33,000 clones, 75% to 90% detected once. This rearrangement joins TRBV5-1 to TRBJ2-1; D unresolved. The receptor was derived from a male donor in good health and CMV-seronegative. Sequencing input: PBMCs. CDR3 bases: TGCGCCAGCAGCTTGGGAGGTAATGAGCAGTTCTTC. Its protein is CASSLGGNEQFF. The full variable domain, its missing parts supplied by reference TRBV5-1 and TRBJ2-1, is KAGVTQTPRYLIKTRGQQVTLSCSPISGHRSVSWYQQTPGQGLQFLFEYFSETQRNKGNFPGRFSGRQFSNSRSEMNVSTLELGDSALYLCASSLGGNEQFFGPGTRLTVL.